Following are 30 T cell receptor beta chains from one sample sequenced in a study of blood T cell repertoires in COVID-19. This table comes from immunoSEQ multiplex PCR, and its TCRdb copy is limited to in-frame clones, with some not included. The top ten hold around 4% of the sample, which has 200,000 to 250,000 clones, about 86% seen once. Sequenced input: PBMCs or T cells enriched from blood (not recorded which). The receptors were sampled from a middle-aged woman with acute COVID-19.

Written as DNA, the CDR3 is TGTGCCACCAGTGCCCAGGGGGGACAGGGTAACGAGCAGTACTTC. It codes for CATSAQGGQGNEQYF. This chain connects TRBV24-1 to TRBJ2-7; 9 bases align to TRBD1. V gave up 5 bases and J gave up 5 bases; unmatched junction bases: 9. This CDR3 has 15 amino acids. Germline V CDR1 and CDR2: KGHDR, SFDVKD.

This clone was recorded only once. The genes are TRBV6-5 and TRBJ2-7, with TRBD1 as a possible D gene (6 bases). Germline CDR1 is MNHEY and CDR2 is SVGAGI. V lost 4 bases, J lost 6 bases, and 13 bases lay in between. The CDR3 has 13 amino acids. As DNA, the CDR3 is TGTGCCAGCAGTTTACTACAGGGTCGCGAGCAGTACTTC. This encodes CASSLLQGREQYF.

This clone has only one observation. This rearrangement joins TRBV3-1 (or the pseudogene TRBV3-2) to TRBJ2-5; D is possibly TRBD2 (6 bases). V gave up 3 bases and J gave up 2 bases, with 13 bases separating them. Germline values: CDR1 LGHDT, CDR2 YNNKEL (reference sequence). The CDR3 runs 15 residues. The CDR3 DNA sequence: TGTGCCAGCAGCCATACCGCGGGGATGCAAGAGACCCAGTACTTC. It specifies CASSHTAGMQETQYF.

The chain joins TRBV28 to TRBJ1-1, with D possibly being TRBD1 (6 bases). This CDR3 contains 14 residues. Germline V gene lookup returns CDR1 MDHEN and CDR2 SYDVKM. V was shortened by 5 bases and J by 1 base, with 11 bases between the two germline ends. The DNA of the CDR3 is TGTGCCAGCAGTCCCGGACAGCGGAACACTGAAGCTTTCTTT. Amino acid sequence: CASSPGQRNTEAFF.

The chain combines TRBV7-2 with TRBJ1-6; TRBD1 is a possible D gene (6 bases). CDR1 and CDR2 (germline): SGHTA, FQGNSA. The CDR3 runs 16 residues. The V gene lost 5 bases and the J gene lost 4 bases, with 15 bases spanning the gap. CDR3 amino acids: CASSPRTVSYNSPLHF. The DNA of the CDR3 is TGTGCCAGCAGCCCCAGGACAGTCTCTTATAATTCACCCCTCCACTTT.

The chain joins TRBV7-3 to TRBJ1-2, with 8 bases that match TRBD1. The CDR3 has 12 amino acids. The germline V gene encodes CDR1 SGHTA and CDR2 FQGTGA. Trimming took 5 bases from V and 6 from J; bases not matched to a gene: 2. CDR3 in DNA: TGTGCCAGCAGCCCAGGGGGCAATGGCTACACCTTC. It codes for CASSPGGNGYTF. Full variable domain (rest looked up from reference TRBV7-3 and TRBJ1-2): GAGVSQTPSNKVTEKGKYVELRCDPISGHTALYWYRQSLGQGPEFLIYFQGTGAADDSGLPNDRFFAVRPEGSVSTLKIQRTERGDSAVYLCASSPGGNGYTFGSGTRLTVV.

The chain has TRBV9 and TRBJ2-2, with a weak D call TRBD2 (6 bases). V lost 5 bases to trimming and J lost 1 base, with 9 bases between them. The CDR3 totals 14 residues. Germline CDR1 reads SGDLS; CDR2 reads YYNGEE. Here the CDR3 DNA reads TGTGCCAGCAGGACTAGGGGGAACACCGGGGAGCTGTTTTTT. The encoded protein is CASRTRGNTGELFF.

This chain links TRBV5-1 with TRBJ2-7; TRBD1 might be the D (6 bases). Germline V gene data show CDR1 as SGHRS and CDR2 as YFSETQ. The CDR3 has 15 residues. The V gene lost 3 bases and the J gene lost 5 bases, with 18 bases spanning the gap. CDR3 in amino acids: CASSSKRQDVNEQYF. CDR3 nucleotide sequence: TGCGCCAGCAGCTCAAAGCGACAGGACGTCAACGAGCAGTACTTC.

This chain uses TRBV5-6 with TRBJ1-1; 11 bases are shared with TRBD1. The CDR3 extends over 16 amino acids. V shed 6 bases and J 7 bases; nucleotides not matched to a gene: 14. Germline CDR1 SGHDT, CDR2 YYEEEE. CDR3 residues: CASTRSGQGDYYEAFF. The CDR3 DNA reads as TGTGCCAGCACCCGATCGGGACAGGGGGACTATTATGAAGCTTTCTTT. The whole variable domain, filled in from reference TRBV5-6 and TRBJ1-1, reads DAGVTQSPTHLIKTRGQQVTLRCSPKSGHDTVSWYQQALGQGPQFIFQYYEEEERQRGNFPDRFSGHQFPNYSSELNVNALLLGDSALYLCASTRSGQGDYYEAFFGQGTRLTVV.

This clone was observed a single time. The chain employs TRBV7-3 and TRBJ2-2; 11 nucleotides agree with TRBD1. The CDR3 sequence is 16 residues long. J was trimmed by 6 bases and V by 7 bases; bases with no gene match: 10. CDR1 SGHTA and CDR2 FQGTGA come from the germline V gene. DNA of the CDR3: TGTGCCAGCACCGACTCCGGGACAGGGGGGTCCGGGGAGCTGTTTTTT. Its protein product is CASTDSGTGGSGELFF.

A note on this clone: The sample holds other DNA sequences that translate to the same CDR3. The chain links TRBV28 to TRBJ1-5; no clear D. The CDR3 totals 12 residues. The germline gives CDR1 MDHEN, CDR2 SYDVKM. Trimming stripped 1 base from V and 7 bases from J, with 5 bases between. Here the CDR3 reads CASSLSGQPQHF. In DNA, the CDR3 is TGTGCCAGCAGTTTATCCGGGCAGCCCCAGCATTTT.

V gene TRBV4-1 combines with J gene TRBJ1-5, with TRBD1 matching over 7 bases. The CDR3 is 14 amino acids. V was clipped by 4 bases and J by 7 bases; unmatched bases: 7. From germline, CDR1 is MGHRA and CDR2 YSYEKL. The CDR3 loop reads CASSPDRPDQPQHF. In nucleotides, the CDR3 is TGCGCCAGCAGCCCGGACAGGCCCGACCAGCCCCAGCATTTT.

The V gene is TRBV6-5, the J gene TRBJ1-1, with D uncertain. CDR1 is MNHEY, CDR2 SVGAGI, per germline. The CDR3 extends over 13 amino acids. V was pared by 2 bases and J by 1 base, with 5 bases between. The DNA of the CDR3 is TGTGCCAGCAGTTACCCAGGGAACACTGAAGCTTTCTTT. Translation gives CASSYPGNTEAFF.

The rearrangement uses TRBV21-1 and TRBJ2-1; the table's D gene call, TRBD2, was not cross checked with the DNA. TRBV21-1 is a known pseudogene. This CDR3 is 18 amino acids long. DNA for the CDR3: TGTGCCAGCAGCAAAGTAAACAGGCGACTAGCGGGAGTCAATGAGCAGTTCTTC. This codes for CASSKVNRRLAGVNEQFF.

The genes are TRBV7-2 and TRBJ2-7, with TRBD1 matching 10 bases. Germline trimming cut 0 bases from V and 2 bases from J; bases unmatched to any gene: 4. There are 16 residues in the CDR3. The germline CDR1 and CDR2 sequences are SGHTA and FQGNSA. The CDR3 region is CASSLASGTGAYEQYF. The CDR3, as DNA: TGTGCCAGCAGCTTAGCGTCTGGGACAGGGGCCTACGAGCAGTACTTC.

CDR3 amino acids: CASSIIRAPLAGPGDEQYF. The CDR3 DNA reads as TGTGCCAGTAGTATAATAAGGGCACCTCTAGCGGGACCGGGAGACGAGCAGTACTTC. The chain is built from TRBV19 and TRBJ2-7; 9 bases are a match to TRBD2. The V gene end was trimmed by 2 bases and the J gene end by 5 bases; junction bases not matched to a gene: 19. The CDR3 runs 19 residues. Per germline, CDR1 LNHDA and CDR2 SQIVND (reference sequence).

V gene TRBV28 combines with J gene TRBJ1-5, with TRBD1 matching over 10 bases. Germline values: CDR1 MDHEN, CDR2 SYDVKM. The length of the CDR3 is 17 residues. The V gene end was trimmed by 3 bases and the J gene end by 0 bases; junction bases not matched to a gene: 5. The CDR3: CASSLGTGATSNQPQHF. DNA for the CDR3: TGTGCCAGCAGTTTGGGGACAGGGGCGACTAGCAATCAGCCCCAGCATTTT. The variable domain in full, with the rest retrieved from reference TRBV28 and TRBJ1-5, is DVKVTQSSRYLVKRTGEKVFLECVQDMDHENMFWYRQDPGLGLRLIYFSYDVKMKEKGDIPEGYSVSREKKERFSLILESASTNQTSMYLCASSLGTGATSNQPQHFGDGTRLSIL.

The CDR3 DNA is TGTGCCAGCAGTGAACAGGGGTACGAGCAGTACTTC. This encodes CASSEQGYEQYF. The chain employs TRBV2 and TRBJ2-7, with D tentatively TRBD1 (6 bases). There are 12 residues in the CDR3. The V gene's germline CDR1 is SNHLY and CDR2 FYNNEI. V shed 2 bases and J shed 4 bases, with 6 bases lying between them.

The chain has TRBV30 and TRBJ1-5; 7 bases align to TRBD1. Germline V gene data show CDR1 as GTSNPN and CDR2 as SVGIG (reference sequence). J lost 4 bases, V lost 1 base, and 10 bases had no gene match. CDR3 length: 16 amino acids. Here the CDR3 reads CAWSGPGQLINQPQHF. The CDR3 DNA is TGTGCCTGGAGTGGACCGGGACAGCTTATTAATCAGCCCCAGCATTTT.

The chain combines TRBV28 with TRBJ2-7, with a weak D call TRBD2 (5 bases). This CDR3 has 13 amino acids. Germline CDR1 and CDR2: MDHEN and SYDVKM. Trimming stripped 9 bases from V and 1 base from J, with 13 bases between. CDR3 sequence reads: CASGRGRSYEQYF. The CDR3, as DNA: TGTGCCAGTGGGAGAGGTCGGTCCTACGAGCAGTACTTC.

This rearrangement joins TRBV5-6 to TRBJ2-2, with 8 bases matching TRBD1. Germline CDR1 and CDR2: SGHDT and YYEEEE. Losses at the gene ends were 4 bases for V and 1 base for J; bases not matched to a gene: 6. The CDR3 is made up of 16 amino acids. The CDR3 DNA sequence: TGTGCCAGCAGCATCGAGACAGGGGTGAACACCGGGGAGCTGTTTTTT. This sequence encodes CASSIETGVNTGELFF.

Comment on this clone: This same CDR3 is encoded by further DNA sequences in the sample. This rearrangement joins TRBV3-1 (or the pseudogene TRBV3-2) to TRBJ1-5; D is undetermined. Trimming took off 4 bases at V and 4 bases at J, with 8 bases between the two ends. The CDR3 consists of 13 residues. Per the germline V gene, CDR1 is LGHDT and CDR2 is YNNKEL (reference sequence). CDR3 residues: CASSRSENQPQHF. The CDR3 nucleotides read TGTGCCAGCAGCCGATCGGAGAATCAGCCCCAGCATTTT.

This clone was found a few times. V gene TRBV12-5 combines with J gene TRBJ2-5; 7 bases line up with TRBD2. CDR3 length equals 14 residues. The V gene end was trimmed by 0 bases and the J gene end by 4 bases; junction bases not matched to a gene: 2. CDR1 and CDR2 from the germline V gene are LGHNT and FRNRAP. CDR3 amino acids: CASGLVGGRETQYF. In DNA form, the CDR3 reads TGTGCTAGTGGTTTGGTTGGCGGGAGAGAGACCCAGTACTTC. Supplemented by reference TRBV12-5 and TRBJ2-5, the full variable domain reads DARVTQTPRHKVTEMGQEVTMRCQPILGHNTVFWYRQTMMQGLELLAYFRNRAPLDDSGMPKDRFSAEMPDATLATLKIQPSEPRDSAVYFCASGLVGGRETQYFGPGTRLLVL.

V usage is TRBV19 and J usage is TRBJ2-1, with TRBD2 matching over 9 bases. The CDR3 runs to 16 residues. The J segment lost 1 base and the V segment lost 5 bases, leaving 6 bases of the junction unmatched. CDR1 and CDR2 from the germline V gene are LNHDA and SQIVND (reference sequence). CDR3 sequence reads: CASSDSGSHSYNEQFF. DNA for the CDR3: TGTGCCAGTAGTGATAGCGGGAGTCATTCCTACAATGAGCAGTTCTTC.

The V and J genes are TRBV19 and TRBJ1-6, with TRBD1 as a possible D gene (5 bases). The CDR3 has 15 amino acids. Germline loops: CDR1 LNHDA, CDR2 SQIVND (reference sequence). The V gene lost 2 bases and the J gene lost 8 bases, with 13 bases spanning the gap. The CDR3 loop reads CASSITGLIHSPLHF. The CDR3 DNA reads TGTGCCAGTAGTATAACAGGATTGATTCATTCACCCCTCCACTTT.

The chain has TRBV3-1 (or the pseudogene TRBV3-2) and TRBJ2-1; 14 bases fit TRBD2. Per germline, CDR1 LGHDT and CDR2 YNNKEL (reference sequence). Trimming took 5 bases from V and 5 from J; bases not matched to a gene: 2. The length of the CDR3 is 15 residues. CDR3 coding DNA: TGTGCCAGCAGCGGGGGACTAGCGGGGGACAATGAGCAGTTCTTC. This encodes CASSGGLAGDNEQFF.

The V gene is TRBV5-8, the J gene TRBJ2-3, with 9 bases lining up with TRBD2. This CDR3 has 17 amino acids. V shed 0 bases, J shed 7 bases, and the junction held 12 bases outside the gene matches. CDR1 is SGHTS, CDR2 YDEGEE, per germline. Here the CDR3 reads CASSLAGMAGGPYTQYF. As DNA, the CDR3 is TGTGCCAGCAGCTTGGCCGGGATGGCGGGAGGGCCCTATACGCAGTATTTT.

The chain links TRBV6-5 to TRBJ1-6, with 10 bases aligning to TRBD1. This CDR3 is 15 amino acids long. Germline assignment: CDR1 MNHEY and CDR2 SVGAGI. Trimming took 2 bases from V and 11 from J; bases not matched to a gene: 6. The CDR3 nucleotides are TGTGCCAGCAGTTACCACGGGACAGGGGATACACCCCTCCACTTT. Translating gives CASSYHGTGDTPLHF.

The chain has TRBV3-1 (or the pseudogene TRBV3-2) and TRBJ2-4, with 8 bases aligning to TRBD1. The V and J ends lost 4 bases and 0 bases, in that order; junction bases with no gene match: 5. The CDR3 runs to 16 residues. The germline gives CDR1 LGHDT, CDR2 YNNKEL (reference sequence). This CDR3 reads CASSPGQGTAKNIQYF. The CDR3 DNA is TGTGCCAGCAGCCCCGGACAGGGTACAGCCAAAAACATTCAGTACTTC.

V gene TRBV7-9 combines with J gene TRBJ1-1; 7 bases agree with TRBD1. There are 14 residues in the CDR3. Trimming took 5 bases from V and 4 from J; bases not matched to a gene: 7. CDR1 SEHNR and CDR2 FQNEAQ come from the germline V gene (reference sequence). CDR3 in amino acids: CASSKEGQSTEAFF. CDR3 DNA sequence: TGTGCCAGCAGCAAAGAGGGACAGAGCACTGAAGCTTTCTTT.